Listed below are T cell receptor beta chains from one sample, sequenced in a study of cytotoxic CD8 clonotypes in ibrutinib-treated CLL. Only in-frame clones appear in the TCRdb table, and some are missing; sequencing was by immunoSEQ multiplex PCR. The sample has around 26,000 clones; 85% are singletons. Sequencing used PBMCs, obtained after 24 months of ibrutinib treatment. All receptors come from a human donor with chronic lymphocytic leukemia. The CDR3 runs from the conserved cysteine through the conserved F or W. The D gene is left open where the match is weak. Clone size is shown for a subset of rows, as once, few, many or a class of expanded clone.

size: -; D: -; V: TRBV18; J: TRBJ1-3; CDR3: CASSLGAGNTIYF; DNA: TGTGCCAGCTCACTGGGGGCTGGAAACACCATATATTTT
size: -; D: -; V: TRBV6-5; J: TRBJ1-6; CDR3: CASAPDGGDSPLHF; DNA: TGTGCCAGTGCCCCTGACGGGGGAGATTCACCCCTCCACTTT
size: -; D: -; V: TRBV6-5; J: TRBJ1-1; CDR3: CASSYGVGAGTEAFF; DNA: TGTGCCAGCAGTTACGGAGTAGGGGCTGGCACTGAAGCTTTCTTT
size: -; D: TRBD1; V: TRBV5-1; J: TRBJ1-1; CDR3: CASYLGQGNTEAFF; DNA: TGCGCCAGCTATTTGGGACAGGGAAACACTGAAGCTTTCTTT
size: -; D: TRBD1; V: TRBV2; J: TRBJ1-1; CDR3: CASSWTGGRAEAFF; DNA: TGTGCCAGCAGCTGGACAGGGGGCCGTGCTGAAGCTTTCTTT
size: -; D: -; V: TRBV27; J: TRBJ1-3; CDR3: CASSSATARSGNTIYF; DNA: TGTGCCAGCAGTTCCGCGACAGCAAGATCTGGAAACACCATATATTTT
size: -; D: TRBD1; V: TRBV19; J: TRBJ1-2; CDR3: CASNPGTGIYLGGYTF; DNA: TGTGCCAGTAATCCCGGGACAGGGATCTATCTGGGAGGCTACACCTTC
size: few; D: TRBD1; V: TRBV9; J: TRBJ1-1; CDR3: CASSPLTGTGSLLYTEAFF; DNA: TGTGCCAGCAGCCCCCTGACCGGGACAGGTAGTCTCCTTTACACTGAAGCTTTCTTT
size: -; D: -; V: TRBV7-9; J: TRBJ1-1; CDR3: CASSLQSLATEAFF; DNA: TGTGCCAGCAGCCTCCAATCTTTGGCCACTGAAGCTTTCTTT
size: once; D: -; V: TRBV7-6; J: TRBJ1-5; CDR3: CASSLSRDQPQHF; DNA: TGTGCCAGCAGCTTATCCAGGGATCAGCCCCAGCATTTT
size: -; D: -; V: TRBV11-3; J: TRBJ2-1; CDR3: CASSLDPGGFEQFF; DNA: TGTGCCAGCAGCTTAGATCCGGGGGGCTTTGAGCAGTTCTTC
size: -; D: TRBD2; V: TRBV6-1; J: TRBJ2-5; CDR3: CASRLAGGLGETQYF; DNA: TGTGCCAGCAGGCTAGCGGGGGGGTTAGGAGAGACCCAGTACTTC
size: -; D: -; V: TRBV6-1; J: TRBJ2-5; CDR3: CASSTGGGRETQYF; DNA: TGTGCCAGCAGCACAGGAGGTGGAAGGGAGACCCAGTACTTC
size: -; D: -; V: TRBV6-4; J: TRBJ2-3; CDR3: CASSAVGRRDTQYF; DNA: TGTGCCAGCAGTGCGGTAGGTAGGCGAGATACGCAGTATTTT
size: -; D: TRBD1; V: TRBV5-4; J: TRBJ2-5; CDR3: CASSLGQGMVETQYF; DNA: TGTGCCAGCAGTTTAGGACAGGGAATGGTGGAGACCCAGTACTTC
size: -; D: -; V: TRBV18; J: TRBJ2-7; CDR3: CASSPSRGLREQYF; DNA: TGTGCCAGCTCCCCTTCCCGGGGGCTCCGGGAGCAGTACTTC
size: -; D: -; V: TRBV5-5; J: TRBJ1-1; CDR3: CASSLARTVNTEAFF; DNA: TGTGCCAGCAGCTTGGCCCGGACAGTGAACACTGAAGCTTTCTTT
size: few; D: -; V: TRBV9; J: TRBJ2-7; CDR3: CASSVDGYEQYF; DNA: TGTGCCAGCAGCGTGGACGGCTACGAGCAGTACTTC
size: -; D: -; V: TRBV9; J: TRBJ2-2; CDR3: CASMVDHTGELFF; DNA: TGTGCCAGCATGGTCGATCACACCGGGGAGCTGTTTTTT
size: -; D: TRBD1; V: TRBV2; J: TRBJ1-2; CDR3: CASSPGTGIYGYTF; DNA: TGTGCCAGCAGTCCCGGGACAGGGATCTATGGCTACACCTTC
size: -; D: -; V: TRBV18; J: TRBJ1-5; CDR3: CASSQYYRDPQPQHF; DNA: TGTGCCAGCTCCCAATACTACAGGGATCCTCAGCCCCAGCATTTT
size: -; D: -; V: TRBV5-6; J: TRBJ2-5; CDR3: CASSTRHQETQYF; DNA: TGTGCCAGCAGCACCCGACACCAAGAGACCCAGTACTTC
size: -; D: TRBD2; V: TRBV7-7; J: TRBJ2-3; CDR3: CASSLAGKDTQYF; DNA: TGTGCTAGCAGCTTAGCGGGTAAAGATACGCAGTATTTT
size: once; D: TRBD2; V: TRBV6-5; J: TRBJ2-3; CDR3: CASSGTRGATDTQYF; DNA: TGTGCCAGCAGTGGGACTAGAGGCGCCACAGATACGCAGTATTTT
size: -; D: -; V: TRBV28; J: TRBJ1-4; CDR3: CASSFPGPGEKLFF; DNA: TGTGCCAGCAGTTTCCCAGGGCCGGGTGAAAAACTGTTTTTT
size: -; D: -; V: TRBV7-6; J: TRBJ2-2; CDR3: CASSLARGLGSNTGELFF; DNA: TGTGCCAGCAGCTTAGCGCGGGGACTCGGATCGAACACCGGGGAGCTGTTTTTT
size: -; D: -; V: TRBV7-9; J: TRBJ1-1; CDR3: CASSLSQSGYSNTEAFF; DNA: TGTGCCAGCAGCTTATCCCAATCGGGGTACAGTAACACTGAAGCTTTCTTT
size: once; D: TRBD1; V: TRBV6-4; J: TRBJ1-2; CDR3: CASKPRQGPYGYTF; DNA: TGTGCCAGCAAACCAAGACAGGGGCCCTATGGCTACACCTTC